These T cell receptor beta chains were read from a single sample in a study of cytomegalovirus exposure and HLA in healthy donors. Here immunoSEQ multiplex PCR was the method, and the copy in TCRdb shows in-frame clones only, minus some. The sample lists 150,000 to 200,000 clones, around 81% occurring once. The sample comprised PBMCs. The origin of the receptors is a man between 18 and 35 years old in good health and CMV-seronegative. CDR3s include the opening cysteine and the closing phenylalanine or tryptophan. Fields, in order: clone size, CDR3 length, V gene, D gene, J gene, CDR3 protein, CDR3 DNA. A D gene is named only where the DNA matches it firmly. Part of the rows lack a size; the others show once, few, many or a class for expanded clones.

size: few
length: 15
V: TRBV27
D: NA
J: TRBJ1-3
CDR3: CASSPGRAAGNTIYF
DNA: TGTGCCAGCAGCCCCGGGAGGGCCGCTGGAAACACCATATATTTT

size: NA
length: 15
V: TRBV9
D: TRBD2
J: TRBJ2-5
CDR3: CASSAGGGSQETQYF
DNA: TGTGCCAGCAGCGCCGGGGGGGGTAGTCAAGAGACCCAGTACTTC

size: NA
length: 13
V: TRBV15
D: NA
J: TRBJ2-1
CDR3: CATSRGLNNEQFF
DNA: TGTGCCACCAGCAGAGGGCTGAACAATGAGCAGTTCTTC

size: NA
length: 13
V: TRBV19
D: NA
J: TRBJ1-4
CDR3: CASTGPTNEKLFF
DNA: TGTGCCAGTACCGGTCCAACTAATGAAAAACTGTTTTTT

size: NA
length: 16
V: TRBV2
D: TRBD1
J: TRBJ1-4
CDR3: CASRELTGGEGEKLFF
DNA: TGTGCCAGCAGGGAGTTGACAGGGGGCGAGGGTGAAAAACTGTTTTTT

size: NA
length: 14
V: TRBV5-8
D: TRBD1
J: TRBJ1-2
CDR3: CASSFPGTGDGYTF
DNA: TGTGCCAGCAGCTTTCCCGGGACAGGGGATGGCTACACCTTC

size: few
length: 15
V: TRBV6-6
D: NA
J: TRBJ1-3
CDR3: CASSWEGSSGNTIYF
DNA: TGTGCCAGCAGTTGGGAGGGGAGCTCTGGAAACACCATATATTTT

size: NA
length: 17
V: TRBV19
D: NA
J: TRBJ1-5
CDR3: CASSIRIDGGIGQPQHF
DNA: TGTGCCAGTAGTATTCGGATAGACGGCGGGATAGGACAGCCCCAGCATTTT

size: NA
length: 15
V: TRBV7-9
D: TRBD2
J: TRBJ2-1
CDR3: CSSSLVPSGRDEQFF
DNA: TGTTCCAGCAGCTTAGTCCCTAGCGGGAGGGATGAGCAGTTCTTC

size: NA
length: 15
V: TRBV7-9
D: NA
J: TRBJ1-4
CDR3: CASSKEPGAGEKLFF
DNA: TGTGCCAGCAGCAAAGAACCAGGGGCCGGCGAAAAACTGTTTTTT

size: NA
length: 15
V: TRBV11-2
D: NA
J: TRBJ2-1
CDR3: CASSLDPGGYGEQFF
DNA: TGTGCCAGCAGCTTAGATCCGGGGGGCTATGGTGAGCAGTTCTTC

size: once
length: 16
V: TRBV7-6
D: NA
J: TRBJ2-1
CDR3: CASSLEAGGSYNEQFF
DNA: TGTGCCAGCAGCTTAGAAGCGGGCGGCTCCTACAATGAGCAGTTCTTC

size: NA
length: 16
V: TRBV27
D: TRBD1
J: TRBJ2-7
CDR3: CASMPPGTGFPYEQYF
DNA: TGTGCCAGCATGCCTCCCGGGACAGGATTTCCCTACGAGCAGTACTTC

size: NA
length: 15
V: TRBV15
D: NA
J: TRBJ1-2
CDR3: CATRPIGGGVYGYTF
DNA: TGTGCCACCAGACCTATTGGGGGGGGCGTCTATGGCTACACCTTC

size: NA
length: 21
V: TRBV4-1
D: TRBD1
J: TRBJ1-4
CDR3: CASSQDRWQGAWEGTNEKLFF
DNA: TGCGCCAGCAGCCAAGATCGTTGGCAGGGGGCTTGGGAGGGAACTAATGAAAAACTGTTTTTT

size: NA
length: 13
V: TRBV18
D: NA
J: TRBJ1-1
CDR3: CASSRTANTEAFF
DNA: TGTGCCAGCTCACGGACAGCCAACACTGAAGCTTTCTTT